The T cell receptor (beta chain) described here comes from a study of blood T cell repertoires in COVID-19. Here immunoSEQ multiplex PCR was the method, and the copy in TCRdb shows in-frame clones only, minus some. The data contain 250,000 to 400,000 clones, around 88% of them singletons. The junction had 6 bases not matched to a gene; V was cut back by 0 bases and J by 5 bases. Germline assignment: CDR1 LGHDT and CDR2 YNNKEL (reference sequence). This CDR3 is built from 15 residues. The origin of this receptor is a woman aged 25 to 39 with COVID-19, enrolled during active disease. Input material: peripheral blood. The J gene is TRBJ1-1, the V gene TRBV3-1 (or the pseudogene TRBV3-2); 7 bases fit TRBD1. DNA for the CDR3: TGTGCCAGCAGCCAAGAAGGGCCAGGGGGTACTGAAGCTTTCTTT. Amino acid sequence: CASSQEGPGGTEAFF.